Below are 22 T cell receptor beta chains sequenced from a single sample in a study of cytomegalovirus exposure and HLA in healthy donors. The PCR employed 60 Vbeta primers together with 13 Jbeta primers. TCRdb's table, derived via immunoSEQ multiplex PCR, lists solely in-frame clones and lacks some. The repertoire holds some 130,000 clones, with around four fifths as singletons. Sequencing used PBMCs. These receptors were collected from a boy aged 5-17 years in good health and CMV-seronegative.

The V call is TRBV14, the J call TRBJ2-2; no definite D call. The CDR3 is 13 residues long. Looked up from germline, CDR1 is SGHDN and CDR2 is FVKESK. V dropped 2 bases and J dropped 8 bases, with 9 bases sitting between them. CDR3 nucleotide sequence: TGTGCCAGCAGCCAAAACCTCCGGGGGGAGCTGTTTTTT. This translates into CASSQNLRGELFF.

This clone was counted once. This chain uses TRBV27 with TRBJ2-7; 7 nucleotides agree with TRBD2. Germline V CDR1 and CDR2: MNHEY, SMNVEV (reference sequence). The J segment lost 5 bases and the V segment lost 6 bases, leaving 10 bases of the junction unmatched. CDR3 size: 14 residues. CDR3 in DNA: TGTGCCAGCAGCCCTCAGCGGGCGGGGGACGAGCAGTACTTC. Protein sequence: CASSPQRAGDEQYF.

This chain joins TRBV2 and TRBJ2-2; the D is unclear. The CDR3 is made up of 11 amino acids. The germline V gene has CDR1 SNHLY and CDR2 FYNNEI. Trimming removed 6 bases at V and 7 bases at J, with 6 bases between. CDR3 sequence reads: CASSAGGELFF. CDR3 coding DNA: TGTGCCAGCAGCGCCGGCGGGGAGCTGTTTTTT.

The chain carries TRBV10-3 and TRBJ1-2, with TRBD1 matching over 7 bases. The CDR3 is 17 amino acids. Trimming at V came to 2 bases and at J to 8 bases, leaving 17 bases not matched to a gene. Germline assignment: CDR1 ENHRY and CDR2 SYGVKD. CDR3 amino acids: CAISEPRQGSPTGGYTF. The CDR3 bases are TGTGCCATCAGTGAGCCCCGACAGGGATCCCCGACTGGAGGCTACACCTTC.

The chain recombines TRBV7-9 with TRBJ2-7; a weak D match, TRBD1 (6 bases). Germline V gene data show CDR1 as SEHNR and CDR2 as FQNEAQ (reference sequence). Deletions cut 5 bases from V and 3 bases from J, with 11 bases between. CDR3 length: 13 amino acids. The CDR3 is CASSHRDNYEQYF. The CDR3, as DNA: TGTGCCAGCAGCCACCGGGACAACTACGAGCAGTACTTC.

This clone was seen only a few times. The rearrangement uses TRBV18 and TRBJ1-1, with 9 bases aligning to TRBD1. Germline lookup yields CDR1 KGHSH and CDR2 LQKENI. There are 13 residues in the CDR3. V was pared by 3 bases and J by 7 bases, with 3 bases of the junction left unmatched. The CDR3 nucleotides are TGTGCCAGCTCACCGGACAGGGGAGGTGAAGCTTTCTTT. The encoded protein is CASSPDRGGEAFF.

The CDR3 region is CASRPYSNQPQHF. The CDR3 nucleotides read TGTGCCAGCAGACCCTATAGCAATCAGCCCCAGCATTTT. J is TRBJ1-5 and V is TRBV6-6, with no clear D. Germline-derived CDR1 and CDR2 are MNHNY and SVGAGI (reference sequence). The CDR3 runs to 13 residues. V lost 6 bases and J lost 0, with 6 bases in between.

This clone was seen a handful of times. This sample includes further DNA sequences coding for the same CDR3. CDR3 coding DNA: TGTGCCAGCAGTTTCGGGGGGCCGAACACTGAAGCTTTCTTT. Translated, it gives CASSFGGPNTEAFF. V gene TRBV27 combines with J gene TRBJ1-1, with a weak D call TRBD1 (6 bases). The CDR3 spans 14 residues. Germline V gene data show CDR1 as MNHEY and CDR2 as SMNVEV (reference sequence). V was clipped by 3 bases and J by 1 base, with 9 bases between them.

V and J are TRBV4-1 and TRBJ2-3; TRBD2 is a possible D gene (5 bases). Germline V CDR1 and CDR2: MGHRA, YSYEKL. The CDR3 has 15 amino acids. The V end was cut by 0 bases, the J end by 4 bases, with 11 bases between. The CDR3 region is CASSQDVGAADTQYF. CDR3 DNA: TGCGCCAGCAGCCAAGACGTTGGAGCGGCAGATACGCAGTATTTT.

This clone was seen only once. The genes are TRBV19 and TRBJ2-7; TRBD2 matches at 10 bases. Germline CDR1 reads LNHDA; CDR2 reads SQIVND (reference sequence). With V trimmed by 5 bases and J by 2 bases, 3 bases remained unmatched. The CDR3 has 14 amino acids. The CDR3 DNA follows: TGTGCCAGTAGTGAGGGACTAGCGCCCTACGAGCAGTACTTC. It yields the protein CASSEGLAPYEQYF.

The V and J genes are TRBV6-1 and TRBJ1-1; D ambiguous. The V end was cut by 2 bases, the J end by 7 bases, with 11 bases between. The CDR3 contains 13 residues. Germline CDR1 MNHNS, CDR2 SASEGT. CDR3 sequence reads: CASSEREVSEAFF. The DNA of the CDR3 is TGTGCCAGCAGTGAACGAGAGGTTAGTGAAGCTTTCTTT.

The chain recombines TRBV9 with TRBJ1-1; D uncertain. This CDR3 region has 13 residues. V lost 3 bases and J 4 bases, leaving 10 bases between the germline ends. Germline V gives CDR1 SGDLS, CDR2 YYNGEE. CDR3 bases: TGTGCCAGCAGCGCGAGATCAGGCACTGAAGCTTTCTTT. The encoded protein is CASSARSGTEAFF.

This clone was found once. The chain uses TRBV29-1 and TRBJ2-2, with 8 bases identical to TRBD2. The CDR3 has 15 amino acids. The germline CDR1 and CDR2 sequences are SQVTM and ANQGSEA. Trimming cost V 0 bases and J 1 base; bases outside gene matches: 1. The CDR3 sequence is CSVEDGRGNTGELFF. The CDR3 bases are TGCAGCGTTGAAGACGGGAGGGGGAACACCGGGGAGCTGTTTTTT.

The CDR3 nucleotides read TGTGCCAGCAGTCGACTAGGGTTCACCGGGGAGCTGTTTTTT. Protein sequence: CASSRLGFTGELFF. V and J are TRBV6-4 and TRBJ2-2, with TRBD2 as a possible D gene (6 bases). Germline-derived CDR1 and CDR2 are MRHNA and SNTAGT. There are 14 residues in the CDR3. V was trimmed by 5 bases and J by 4 bases, leaving 11 bases between them.

The V call is TRBV5-1, the J call TRBJ2-2, with a tentative D call TRBD2 (6 bases). The germline gives CDR1 SGHRS, CDR2 YFSETQ. With 5 bases removed from V and 3 bases from J, the gap between germline ends came to 11 bases. CDR3 length: 14 amino acids. The CDR3 DNA follows: TGCGCCAGCAGGGGTGGGGACTACACCGGGGAGCTGTTTTTT. Its protein product is CASRGGDYTGELFF.

Worth noting for this clone: One end of the junction fails to match germline, which may point to a read error. The CDR3 DNA follows: TGTGCCAGCTCCCCACCGGGACAGGGAGATCACGAGCAGTACTTC. Protein: CASSPPGQGDHEQYF. The chain couples TRBV18 to TRBJ2-7, with 9 bases lining up with TRBD1. Per the germline V gene, CDR1 is KGHSH and CDR2 is LQKENI. The CDR3 is 15 residues long.

The chain uses TRBV7-9 and TRBJ1-2, with 7 bases matching TRBD1. Germline V CDR1 and CDR2: SEHNR, FQNEAQ (reference sequence). The CDR3 consists of 14 residues. After removal of 5 bases from V and 1 base from J, the junction contained 4 bases not matched to a gene. CDR3 DNA sequence: TGTGCCAGCAGCCCCGACAGGGTTAACTATGGCTACACCTTC. It encodes CASSPDRVNYGYTF.

In DNA, the CDR3 is TGTGCCAGCAGCGCCTTCCAGGGGAATGAGCAGTTCTTC. Protein sequence: CASSAFQGNEQFF. The genes are TRBV6-1 and TRBJ2-1, with D maybe TRBD1 (6 bases). V gave up 6 bases and J gave up 7 bases, with 13 bases separating them. CDR3 length: 13 residues. Germline assignment: CDR1 MNHNS and CDR2 SASEGT.

The rearrangement joins TRBV27 to TRBJ1-1; unclear D gene. Germline CDR1 MNHEY, CDR2 SMNVEV (reference sequence). The CDR3 length is 14 residues. V lost 7 bases and J 3 bases, leaving 15 bases between the germline ends. The CDR3 nucleotides are TGTGCCAGCACCCCTCTCAACACCCACACTGAAGCTTTCTTT. It encodes CASTPLNTHTEAFF.

The gene calls are TRBV11-3 and TRBJ1-1, with a tentative D call TRBD1 (5 bases). V was cut by 3 bases and J by 0 bases, with 8 bases left in between. In germline, CDR1 is SGHNT, CDR2 YENEEA. The CDR3 spans 14 residues. For the CDR3, the DNA is TGTGCCAGCAGCTTGACAGCTATGAACACTGAAGCTTTCTTT. Encoded protein: CASSLTAMNTEAFF.

CDR3 nucleotides: TGCGCCAGCAGCTTGGTGGCGACAGGGGCCTACGAGCAGTACTTC. Protein product: CASSLVATGAYEQYF. The chain employs TRBV5-1 and TRBJ2-7, with TRBD1 identical over 8 bases. J lost 2 bases, V lost 0 bases, and 4 bases had no gene match. This CDR3 contains 15 residues. The germline V gene has CDR1 SGHRS and CDR2 YFSETQ. Complete variable domain (other parts from reference TRBV5-1 and TRBJ2-7): KAGVTQTPRYLIKTRGQQVTLSCSPISGHRSVSWYQQTPGQGLQFLFEYFSETQRNKGNFPGRFSGRQFSNSRSEMNVSTLELGDSALYLCASSLVATGAYEQYFGPGTRLTVT.

The J gene is TRBJ2-2, the V gene TRBV7-2; 8 nucleotides line up with TRBD2. V was clipped by 2 bases and J by 7 bases; unmatched bases: 9. The CDR3 totals 16 residues. CDR1 and CDR2 (germline): SGHTA, FQGNSA. CDR3 sequence: CASSLMTGGPIGELFF. The CDR3 DNA is TGTGCCAGCAGCTTAATGACGGGAGGGCCGATCGGGGAGCTGTTTTTT.